Listed here is a single T cell receptor beta chain. Per the original data handling: Estimation of nucleated cell counts was performed using reference gene primer amplification. The repertoire was sequenced with immunoSEQ multiplex PCR; TCRdb's copy has only in-frame clones and lacks some. D and trimming come from the DNA, and the V and J calls and clone size come from that table. In the table there are some 150,000 clones, around 87% of which are singletons. These data belong to a study of blood T cell repertoires in COVID-19. The receptor's source is a man aged 50-60 years with active COVID-19. The source material was peripheral blood.

The CDR3 reads CASSSPMALETQYF. Here the CDR3 DNA reads TGTGCCAGCAGCTCCCCGATGGCCTTAGAGACCCAGTACTTC. This sequence joins TRBV5-4 and TRBJ2-5; D remains unclear. The CDR3 covers 14 residues. The germline CDR1 and CDR2 sequences are SGHNT and YYREEE (reference sequence). V was pared by 3 bases and J by 4 bases, with 13 bases between.